The 9 T cell receptor beta chains listed next were all sequenced from one sample in a study of regulatory T cells in long-lasting Graves disease listed by TCRdb under 2021. The library came from multiplex PCR. Sequencing relied on an Illumina HiSeq 4000. To build TCR beta libraries, CDR3 regions were amplified by Arm-PCR using iRepertoire HTBI primers. TCRdb trimmed the raw reads at Q25, called clones with MiXCR and kept productive beta chains. Identical CDR3 protein sequences are pooled into one entry, listed with their most common genes and DNA. The sample includes roughly 490,000 distinct CDR3 sequences, with around a fifth observed a single time. Together, the top ten hold around 12% of the sample. Read against the paper, the sample's time point label means: persistent/refractory GD, antithyroid drugs over 5 years with positive TRAb. RNA was extracted from PBMCs in TRIzol for both TCR sequencing and RNA sequencing.

The material sequenced was peripheral blood mononuclear cells (PBMCs), taken when the disease was refractory, from a patient treated with antithyroid drugs. Every receptor here comes from a female donor with Graves disease.

The chain joins TRBV19 to TRBJ1-5; 8 bases are a match to TRBD1. V trimming: 7 bases; J trimming: 4 bases; junction bases outside the gene matches: 9. CDR3 length: 15 residues. Per germline, CDR1 LNHDA and CDR2 SQIVND (reference sequence). This chain's CDR3 is CASTKTGTGNQPQHF. In nucleotides, the CDR3 is TGTGCCAGTACAAAGACCGGGACAGGAAATCAGCCCCAGCATTTT.

This chain links TRBV7-2 with TRBJ2-7; TRBD2 matches 7 bases. This CDR3 region has 14 residues. CDR1 and CDR2 (germline): SGHTA, FQGNSA. Losses at the gene ends were 1 base for V and 5 bases for J; bases not matched to a gene: 5. The DNA for the CDR3 is TGTGCCAGCAGCTTAGTTTGGGGGAGGGACGAGCAGTACTTC. Protein product: CASSLVWGRDEQYF.

This clonotype has ten or more counts. This chain connects TRBV5-5 to TRBJ2-5; D unresolved. The CDR3 spans 14 residues. Deletions cut 4 bases from V and 5 bases from J, with 15 bases between. Germline values: CDR1 SGHKS, CDR2 YYEKEE (reference sequence). CDR3 DNA sequence: TGTGCCAGCAGCCAGACATCGAACTCGGAGACCCAGTACTTC. Translating gives CASSQTSNSETQYF.

This clonotype was seen only a few times. This sequence joins TRBV30 and TRBJ2-5, with D perhaps matching TRBD2 (6 bases). This CDR3 is 13 amino acids long. The V gene lost 5 bases and the J gene lost 4 bases, with 14 bases spanning the gap. The germline CDR1 and CDR2 sequences are GTSNPN and SVGIG (reference sequence). CDR3 region: CAWGRRRGETQYF. The CDR3 DNA reads TGTGCCTGGGGCCGTAGGCGGGGAGAGACCCAGTACTTC. Full variable domain (missing parts from reference TRBV30 and TRBJ2-5): SQTIHQWPATLVQPVGSPLSLECTVEGTSNPNLYWYRQAAGRGLQLLFYSVGIGQISSEVPQNLSASRPQDRQFILSSKKLLLSDSGFYLCAWGRRRGETQYFGPGTRLLVL.

CDR3: CASSSLSEGQPQHF. The CDR3 nucleotides read TGTGCCAGCAGTTCATTGTCGGAAGGTCAGCCCCAGCATTTT. The chain has TRBV6-2 or TRBV6-3 and TRBJ1-5; D is unresolved. Germline CDR1 is MNHEY and CDR2 is SVGEGT. Trimming pared 4 bases from V and 6 bases from J, leaving 13 bases between. The CDR3 is made up of 14 amino acids.

This rearrangement joins TRBV7-3 to TRBJ1-1; D is ambiguous. Germline-derived CDR1 and CDR2 are SGHTA and FQGTGA. V was shortened by 5 bases and J by 4 bases, with 17 bases between the two germline ends. The CDR3 runs to 15 residues. This chain's CDR3 is CASSMTANYGTEAFF. As DNA, the CDR3 is TGTGCCAGCAGCATGACTGCCAACTACGGCACTGAAGCTTTCTTT.

The chain recombines TRBV19 with TRBJ2-3; D is uncertain. The CDR3 loop spans 15 amino acids. The V end was cut by 4 bases, the J end by 0 bases, with 11 bases between. Germline V gene data show CDR1 as LNHDA and CDR2 as SQIVND (reference sequence). CDR3 protein: CASSTPGPSTDTQYF. CDR3 sequence (DNA): TGTGCCAGTAGTACCCCAGGTCCTAGCACAGATACGCAGTATTTT.

This clonotype appeared many times. The rearrangement joins TRBV6-5 to TRBJ1-1; tentative D call: TRBD1 (5 bases). The CDR3 is made up of 15 amino acids. V was trimmed by 2 bases and J by 1 base, leaving 11 bases between them. Per germline, CDR1 MNHEY and CDR2 SVGAGI. For the CDR3, the DNA is TGTGCCAGCAGTTACCTGGGGGTAAGGAACACTGAAGCTTTCTTT. It specifies CASSYLGVRNTEAFF.

This clonotype was seen more than once but under ten times. V gene TRBV30 combines with J gene TRBJ2-7; D may match TRBD1 or TRBD2 (5 bases each). There are 13 residues in the CDR3. Trimming removed 2 bases at V and 4 bases at J, with 12 bases between. Germline values: CDR1 GTSNPN, CDR2 SVGIG (reference sequence). As DNA, the CDR3 is TGTGCCTGGAGTCCCCCCGGGGCTTACGAGCAGTACTTC. It yields the protein CAWSPPGAYEQYF. Complete variable domain (other parts from reference TRBV30 and TRBJ2-7): SQTIHQWPATLVQPVGSPLSLECTVEGTSNPNLYWYRQAAGRGLQLLFYSVGIGQISSEVPQNLSASRPQDRQFILSSKKLLLSDSGFYLCAWSPPGAYEQYFGPGTRLTVT.